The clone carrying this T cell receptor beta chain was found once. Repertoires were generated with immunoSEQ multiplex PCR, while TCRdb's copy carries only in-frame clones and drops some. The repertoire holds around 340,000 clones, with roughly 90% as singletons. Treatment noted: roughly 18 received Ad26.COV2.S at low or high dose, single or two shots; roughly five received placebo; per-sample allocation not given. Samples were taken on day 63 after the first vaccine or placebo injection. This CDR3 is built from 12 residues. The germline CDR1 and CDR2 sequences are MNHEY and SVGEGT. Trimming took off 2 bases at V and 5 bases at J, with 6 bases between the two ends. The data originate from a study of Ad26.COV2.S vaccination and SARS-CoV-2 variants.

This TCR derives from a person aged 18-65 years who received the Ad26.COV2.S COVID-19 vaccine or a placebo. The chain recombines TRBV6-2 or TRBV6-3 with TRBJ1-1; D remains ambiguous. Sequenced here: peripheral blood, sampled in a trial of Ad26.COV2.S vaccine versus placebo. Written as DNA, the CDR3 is TGTGCCAGCAGTTACACGGGGACTGAAGCTTTCTTT. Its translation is CASSYTGTEAFF.